This T cell receptor beta chain was documented in a study of blood T cells in healthy people across ages. PCR was performed a second time for roughly 7 to 12 cycles using a sample-barcoded 5' primer and a J-beta primer mix. TCRdb passed the 5' RACE reads through MiXCR, listing each CDR3 protein once. The table records hundreds of thousands of distinct CDR3 sequences, approximately 53% of them present only once. Study-level results: The unsorted PBMCs prevented any conclusive comparison of naive versus antigen-experienced cells. There was a strong correlation between TCR beta diversity and naive T cell percentage.

Concerning this clonotype: What it binds is unknown.

V lost 6 bases, J lost 4 bases, and 22 bases lay in between. CDR3 size: 17 residues. The germline V gene has CDR1 MNHNS and CDR2 SASEGT. Material for sequencing was blood. The genes are TRBV6-1 and TRBJ1-5; weak D call: TRBD1 (6 bases). The origin of this receptor is a man aged 35 to 55 in good health. In DNA form, the CDR3 reads TGTGCCAGCAGGAAGGGAACAGGGTATAGCGTTAATCAGCCCCAGCATTTT. It codes for CASRKGTGYSVNQPQHF.